The 6 T cell receptor beta chains in this list originate from one sample, sequenced in a study of patients and donors after allogeneic stem cell transplantation. TCRdb redid the calling of the RT-PCR reads with MiXCR, one entry per CDR3 protein. The sample lists some 960,000 distinct CDR3 sequences; 15% to 20% were seen once. The source material was blood, either unsorted or a sorted T cell fraction (not recorded which). All receptors come from a human donor who was either an allogeneic HSCT recipient or a stem cell or donor lymphocyte infusion donor (not recorded which). It is not recorded whose cells these are; they may come from a transplant donor.

The chain is built from TRBV27 and TRBJ2-2; 11 nucleotides line up with TRBD2. The junction had 6 bases not matched to a gene; V was cut back by 5 bases and J by 4 bases. This CDR3 is built from 16 residues. Germline-derived CDR1 and CDR2 are MNHEY and SMNVEV (reference sequence). Here the CDR3 DNA reads TGTGCCAGCAGTCCCCTAGCGGGGGGAGCCACCGGGGAGCTGTTTTTT. Residues: CASSPLAGGATGELFF.

This clonotype was detected a few times. The chain uses TRBV5-1 and TRBJ1-1; a weak D match, TRBD1 (5 bases). The CDR3 spans 12 residues. The V end was cut by 4 bases, the J end by 8 bases, with 12 bases between. The germline V gene encodes CDR1 SGHRS and CDR2 YFSETQ. CDR3 coding DNA: TGCGCCAGCAGCCGCGAGGGACCGGAAGCTTTCTTT. Residues: CASSREGPEAFF.

This chain connects TRBV5-1 to TRBJ2-2; no firm D call. Germline lookup yields CDR1 SGHRS and CDR2 YFSETQ. Trimming removed 4 bases at V and 4 bases at J, with 11 bases between. The CDR3 spans 14 residues. The CDR3 DNA reads TGCGCCAGCAGCAATGGGCGAGGCACCGGGGAGCTGTTTTTT. This codes for CASSNGRGTGELFF.

This clonotype came up a few times. The V and J genes are TRBV24-1 and TRBJ1-5; 8 nucleotides line up with TRBD1. J gave up 0 bases and V 4 bases, and 4 bases lay outside the gene matches. The V gene's germline CDR1 is KGHDR and CDR2 SFDVKD. This CDR3 has 16 residues. The CDR3 DNA is TGTGCCACCAGTGACCATGACAGGGGTAGCAATCAGCCCCAGCATTTT. This encodes CATSDHDRGSNQPQHF.

This clonotype was seen a handful of times. The genes are TRBV7-2 and TRBJ1-1; 8 positions match TRBD1. Trimming at V came to 5 bases and at J to 4 bases, leaving 15 bases not matched to a gene. There are 17 residues in the CDR3. CDR1 and CDR2 (germline): SGHTA, FQGNSA. Written as DNA, the CDR3 is TGTGCCAGCAGCCTACTAGGACAGGGAAGTCCGAGCACTGAAGCTTTCTTT. The encoded protein is CASSLLGQGSPSTEAFF.

The rearrangement links TRBV7-9 to TRBJ2-1; 11 positions match TRBD2. The germline V gene encodes CDR1 SEHNR and CDR2 FQNEAQ (reference sequence). This CDR3 contains 16 residues. The J segment lost 0 bases and the V segment lost 6 bases, leaving 4 bases of the junction unmatched. The CDR3 DNA is TGTGCCAGCAGAAGACTAGCGGGACACTCCTACAATGAGCAGTTCTTC. Its translation is CASRRLAGHSYNEQFF.